The clone carrying this T cell receptor beta chain was observed once. The PCR employed 60 Vbeta primers together with 13 Jbeta primers. The protocol was immunoSEQ multiplex PCR, while the TCRdb copy is restricted to in-frame clones and leaves out a portion. The sample contains approximately 220,000 clones, around 83% of which appear only once. Donors had nominal health at sampling but likely had unrecorded immune exposures. The entry originates in a study of cytomegalovirus exposure and HLA in healthy donors. Sample: PBMCs. The origin of this receptor is a girl between 10 and 17 years old in good health and CMV-seronegative.

The CDR3 loop reads CASSLTGVGNEQYF. In nucleotides, the CDR3 is TGTGCCAGCAGCCTCACAGGGGTGGGGAACGAGCAGTACTTC. The chain employs TRBV7-9 and TRBJ2-7; 7 positions match TRBD1. After removal of 5 bases from V and 5 bases from J, the junction contained 9 bases not matched to a gene. Germline CDR1 SEHNR, CDR2 FQNEAQ (reference sequence). The CDR3 is 14 amino acids.